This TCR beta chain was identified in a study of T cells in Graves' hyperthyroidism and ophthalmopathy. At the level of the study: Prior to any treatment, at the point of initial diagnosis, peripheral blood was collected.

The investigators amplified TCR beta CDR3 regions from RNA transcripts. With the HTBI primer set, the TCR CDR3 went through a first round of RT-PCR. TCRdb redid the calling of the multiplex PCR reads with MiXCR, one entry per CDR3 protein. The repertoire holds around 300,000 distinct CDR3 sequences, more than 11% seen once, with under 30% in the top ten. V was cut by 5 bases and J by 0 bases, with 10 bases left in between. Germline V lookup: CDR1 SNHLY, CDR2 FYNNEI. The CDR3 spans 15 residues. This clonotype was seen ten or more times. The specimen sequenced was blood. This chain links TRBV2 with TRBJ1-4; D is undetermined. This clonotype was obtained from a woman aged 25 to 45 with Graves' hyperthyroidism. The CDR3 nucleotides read TGTGCCAGCAGTATTGAGGGATCAACTAATGAAAAACTGTTTTTT. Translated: CASSIEGSTNEKLFF.